The 13 T cell receptor beta chains given below trace back to one sample, sequenced in a study of blood T cell repertoires in COVID-19. The assay was immunoSEQ multiplex PCR, and TCRdb's table has in-frame clones only and misses some. The sample lists about 250,000 clones, around 86% seen once, with about 1.6% in the top ten. The sequencing sample was made of PBMCs or T cells enriched from blood (not recorded which). The receptors here all came from a woman in her fifties or sixties who had recovered from COVID-19.

The V gene is TRBV12-3 or TRBV12-4, the J gene TRBJ2-5; 7 positions match TRBD2. The CDR3 runs to 13 residues. The junction had 4 bases not matched to a gene; V was cut back by 4 bases and J by 5 bases. Here the CDR3 reads CASSSGLQETQYF. The CDR3 DNA is TGTGCCAGCAGTTCGGGACTACAGGAGACCCAGTACTTC.

The chain couples TRBV2 to TRBJ1-5; 10 nucleotides match TRBD1. The germline gives CDR1 SNHLY, CDR2 FYNNEI. V lost 6 bases, J lost 3 bases, and 8 bases stayed unmatched. The CDR3 runs to 16 residues. This CDR3 reads CASSREGTGANQPQHF. The CDR3 DNA follows: TGTGCCAGCAGCAGAGAAGGGACAGGGGCCAATCAGCCCCAGCATTTT.

Only a few counts were recorded for this clone. The chain employs TRBV5-4 and TRBJ1-3; possible D gene TRBD1, 5 bases. The V gene lost 2 bases and the J gene lost 2 bases, with 11 bases spanning the gap. CDR3 length equals 15 residues. Germline CDR1 reads SGHNT; CDR2 reads YYREEE (reference sequence). CDR3: CASSFFLTAGNTIYF. CDR3 DNA: TGTGCCAGCAGCTTTTTTCTGACAGCTGGAAACACCATATATTTT.

This clone was seen just once. For the CDR3, the DNA is TGTGCCAGCAGCCCAGGATATGGCTACACCTTC. This sequence encodes CASSPGYGYTF. The chain recombines TRBV2 with TRBJ1-2; D unclear. The CDR3 sequence is 11 residues long. Germline assignment: CDR1 SNHLY and CDR2 FYNNEI. Trimming shortened V by 6 bases and J by 5 bases, and 7 bases separated the two germline ends.

This clone was seen a few times. CDR3 bases: TGTGCCAGCACCCGAGCGGGGCCCCAAGAGACCCAGTACTTC. Translation gives CASTRAGPQETQYF. The chain employs TRBV6-5 and TRBJ2-5; TRBD2 matches 7 bases. The germline CDR1 and CDR2 sequences are MNHEY and SVGAGI. The CDR3 is 14 amino acids. J lost 1 base, V lost 7 bases, and 6 bases had no gene match.

The rearrangement uses TRBV7-3 and TRBJ2-6, with D perhaps matching TRBD2 (5 bases). The germline gives CDR1 SGHTA, CDR2 FQGTGA. The CDR3 totals 14 residues. Trimming left V 5 bases short and J 4 bases short, with 9 bases between. CDR3: CASSPGGGANVLTF. The CDR3 DNA is TGTGCCAGCAGCCCTGGCGGGGGGGCCAACGTCCTGACTTTC.

The CDR3 is CATNQGLALNEQFF. CDR3 sequence (DNA): TGTGCCACGAATCAGGGCCTAGCGCTCAATGAGCAGTTCTTC. The chain is built from TRBV10-3 and TRBJ2-1; D is possibly TRBD2 (6 bases). CDR1 and CDR2 (germline): ENHRY, SYGVKD. The CDR3 spans 14 residues. V dropped 10 bases and J dropped 6 bases, with 19 bases sitting between them.

This clone is a singleton in its sample. V gene TRBV5-1 combines with J gene TRBJ2-3; TRBD2 matches 11 bases. The CDR3 contains 14 residues. Germline CDR1 reads SGHRS; CDR2 reads YFSETQ. V shed 9 bases, J shed 4 bases, and the junction held 7 bases outside the gene matches. The CDR3 loop reads CATKLAGVADTQYF. In DNA form, the CDR3 reads TGCGCCACCAAACTAGCGGGAGTTGCAGATACGCAGTATTTT.

This chain links TRBV27 with TRBJ2-7, with D possibly TRBD1 on 6 matching bases. The germline V gene encodes CDR1 MNHEY and CDR2 SMNVEV (reference sequence). The CDR3 is 14 amino acids. Trimming removed 6 bases from V and 3 bases from J, with 15 bases in between. CDR3 in amino acids: CASRTGTTSYEQYF. CDR3 sequence (DNA): TGTGCCAGCAGGACCGGGACAACAAGCTACGAGCAGTACTTC.

The chain joins TRBV5-1 to TRBJ2-1; D might be TRBD2 (6 bases). The germline V gene has CDR1 SGHRS and CDR2 YFSETQ. The CDR3 spans 14 residues. V was cut by 0 bases and J by 6 bases, with 10 bases left in between. In nucleotides, the CDR3 is TGCGCCAGCAGCTTGGGGGCGGGGCCCAATGAGCAGTTCTTC. It translates to CASSLGAGPNEQFF.

The gene calls are TRBV10-3 and TRBJ2-3; 12 nucleotides agree with TRBD2. Germline CDR1 reads ENHRY; CDR2 reads SYGVKD. The CDR3 has 20 amino acids. Trimming at V came to 2 bases and at J to 1 base, leaving 13 bases not matched to a gene. The CDR3 DNA reads TGTGCCATCAGTGAGACACCGACTAGCGGGAGAGGGGGGGGCACAGATACGCAGTATTTT. Its translation: CAISETPTSGRGGGTDTQYF.

The rearrangement joins TRBV28 to TRBJ1-4, with D hard to call. Germline loops: CDR1 MDHEN, CDR2 SYDVKM. This CDR3 comprises 14 residues. The V end was cut by 5 bases, the J end by 1 base, with 8 bases between. The CDR3 DNA reads TGTGCCAGCAGTCCGGTTGTAACTAATGAAAAACTGTTTTTT. Its translation: CASSPVVTNEKLFF. Full variable domain (remainder filled in from reference TRBV28 and TRBJ1-4): DVKVTQSSRYLVKRTGEKVFLECVQDMDHENMFWYRQDPGLGLRLIYFSYDVKMKEKGDIPEGYSVSREKKERFSLILESASTNQTSMYLCASSPVVTNEKLFFGSGTQLSVL.

For this clone: Other DNA sequences in the same sample also yield this CDR3. The V and J genes are TRBV5-4 and TRBJ1-2, with unresolved D. The CDR3 extends over 12 amino acids. V gave up 0 bases and J gave up 7 bases, with 7 bases separating them. Germline assignment: CDR1 SGHNT and CDR2 YYREEE (reference sequence). CDR3: CASSLVSGGYTF. CDR3 DNA: TGTGCCAGCAGCTTGGTCTCGGGTGGCTACACCTTC.